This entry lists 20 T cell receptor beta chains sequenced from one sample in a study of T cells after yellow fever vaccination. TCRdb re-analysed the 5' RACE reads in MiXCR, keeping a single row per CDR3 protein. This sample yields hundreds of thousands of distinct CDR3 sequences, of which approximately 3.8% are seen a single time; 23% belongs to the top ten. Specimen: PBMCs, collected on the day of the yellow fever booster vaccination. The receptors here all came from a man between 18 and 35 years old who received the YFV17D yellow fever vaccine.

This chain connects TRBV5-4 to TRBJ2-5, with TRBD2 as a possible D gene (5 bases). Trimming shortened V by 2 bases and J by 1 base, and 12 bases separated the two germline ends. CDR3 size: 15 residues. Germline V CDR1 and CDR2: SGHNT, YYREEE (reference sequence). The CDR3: CASSFDQRFQETQYF. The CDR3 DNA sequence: TGTGCCAGCAGCTTCGACCAGCGGTTCCAAGAGACCCAGTACTTC.

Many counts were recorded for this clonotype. The CDR3 sequence is CASSFDKTSYEQYF. The CDR3 coding sequence is TGCGCCAGCAGCTTCGACAAAACCTCCTACGAGCAGTACTTC. The chain recombines TRBV5-1 with TRBJ2-7; no clear D. The V gene lost 2 bases and the J gene lost 0 bases, with 9 bases spanning the gap. CDR3 size: 14 residues. Per the germline V gene, CDR1 is SGHRS and CDR2 is YFSETQ.

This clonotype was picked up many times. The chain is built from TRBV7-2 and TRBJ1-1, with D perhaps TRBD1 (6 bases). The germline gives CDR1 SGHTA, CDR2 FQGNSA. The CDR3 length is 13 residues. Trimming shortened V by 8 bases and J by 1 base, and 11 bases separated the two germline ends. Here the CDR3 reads CASLPDRNTEAFF. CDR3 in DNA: TGTGCCAGCTTACCGGACAGGAACACTGAAGCTTTCTTT.

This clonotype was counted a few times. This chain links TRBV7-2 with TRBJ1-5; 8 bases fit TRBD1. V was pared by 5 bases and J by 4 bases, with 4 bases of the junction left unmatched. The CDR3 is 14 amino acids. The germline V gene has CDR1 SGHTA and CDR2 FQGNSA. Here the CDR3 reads CASSTRTGNQPQHF. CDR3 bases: TGTGCCAGCAGCACCCGGACAGGGAATCAGCCCCAGCATTTT.

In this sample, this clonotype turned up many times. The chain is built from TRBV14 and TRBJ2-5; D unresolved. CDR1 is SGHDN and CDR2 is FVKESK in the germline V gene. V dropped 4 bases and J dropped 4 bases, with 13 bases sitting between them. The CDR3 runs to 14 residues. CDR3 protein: CASSLGQRGETQYF. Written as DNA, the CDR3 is TGTGCCAGCAGCCTGGGCCAGCGAGGAGAGACCCAGTACTTC.

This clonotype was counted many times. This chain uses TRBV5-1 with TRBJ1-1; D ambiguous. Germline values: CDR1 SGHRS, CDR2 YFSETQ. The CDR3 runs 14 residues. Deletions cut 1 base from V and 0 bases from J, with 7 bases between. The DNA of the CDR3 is TGCGCCAGCAGCTTGATTGGGGTGAACACTGAAGCTTTCTTT. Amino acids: CASSLIGVNTEAFF.

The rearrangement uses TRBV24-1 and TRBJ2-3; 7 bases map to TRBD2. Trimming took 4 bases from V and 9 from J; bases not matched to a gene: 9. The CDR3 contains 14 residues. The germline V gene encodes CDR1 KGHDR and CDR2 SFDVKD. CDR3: CATSDPGLLSTQYF. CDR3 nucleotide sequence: TGTGCCACCAGTGACCCGGGACTACTCAGCACGCAGTATTTT.

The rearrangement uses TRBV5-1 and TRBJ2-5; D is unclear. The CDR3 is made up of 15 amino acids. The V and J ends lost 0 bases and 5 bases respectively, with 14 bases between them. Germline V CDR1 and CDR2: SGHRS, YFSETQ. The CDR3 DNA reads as TGCGCCAGCAGCTTGGCCCAAGGGCCCGGGGAGACCCAGTACTTC. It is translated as CASSLAQGPGETQYF.

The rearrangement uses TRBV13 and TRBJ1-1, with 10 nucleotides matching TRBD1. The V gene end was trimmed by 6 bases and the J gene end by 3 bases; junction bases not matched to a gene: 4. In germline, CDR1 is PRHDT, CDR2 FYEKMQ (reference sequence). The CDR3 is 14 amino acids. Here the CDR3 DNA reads TGTGCCAGCAGGTCGACAGGGGGCCACACTGAAGCTTTCTTT. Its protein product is CASRSTGGHTEAFF.

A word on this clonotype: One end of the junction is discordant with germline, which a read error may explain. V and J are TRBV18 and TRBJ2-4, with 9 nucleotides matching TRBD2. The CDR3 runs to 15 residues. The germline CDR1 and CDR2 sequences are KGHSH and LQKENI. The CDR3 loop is CASSPGLAAQNIQYF. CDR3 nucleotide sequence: TGTGCCAGCTCACCGGGACTAGCAGCCCAAAACATTCAGTACTTC.

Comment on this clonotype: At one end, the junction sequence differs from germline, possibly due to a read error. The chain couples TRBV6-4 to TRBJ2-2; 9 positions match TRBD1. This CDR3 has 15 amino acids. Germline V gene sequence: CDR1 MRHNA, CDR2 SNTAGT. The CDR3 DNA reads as TGTGCCGGCAGCCCGGGACAGGGTATGAGCGGGGAGCTGTTTTTT. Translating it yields CAGSPGQGMSGELFF.

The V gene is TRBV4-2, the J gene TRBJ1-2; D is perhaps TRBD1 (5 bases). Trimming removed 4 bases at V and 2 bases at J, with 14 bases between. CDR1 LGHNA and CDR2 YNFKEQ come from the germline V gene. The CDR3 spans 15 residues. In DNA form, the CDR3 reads TGTGCCAGCAGCCTAAGGAGGGGTACCAACTATGGCTACACCTTC. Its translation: CASSLRRGTNYGYTF.

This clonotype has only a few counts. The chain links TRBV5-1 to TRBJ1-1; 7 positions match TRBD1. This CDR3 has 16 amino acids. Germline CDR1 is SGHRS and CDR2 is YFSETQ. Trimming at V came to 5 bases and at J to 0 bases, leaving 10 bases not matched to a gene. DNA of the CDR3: TGCGCCAGCAGACCCGCGGGACAGTTTATGAACACTGAAGCTTTCTTT. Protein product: CASRPAGQFMNTEAFF.

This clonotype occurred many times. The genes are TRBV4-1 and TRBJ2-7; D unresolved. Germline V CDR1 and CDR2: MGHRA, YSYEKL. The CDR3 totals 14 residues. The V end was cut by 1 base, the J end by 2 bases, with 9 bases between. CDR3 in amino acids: CASSQVYCPYEQYV. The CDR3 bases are TGCGCCAGCAGCCAAGTCTACTGCCCCTACGAGCAGTACGTC.

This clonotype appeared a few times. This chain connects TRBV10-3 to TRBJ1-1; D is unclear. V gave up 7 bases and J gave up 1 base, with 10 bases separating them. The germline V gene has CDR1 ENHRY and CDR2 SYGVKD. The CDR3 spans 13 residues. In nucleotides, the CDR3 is TGTGCCATCACCACCCAACAGAACACTGAAGCTTTCTTT. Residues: CAITTQQNTEAFF.

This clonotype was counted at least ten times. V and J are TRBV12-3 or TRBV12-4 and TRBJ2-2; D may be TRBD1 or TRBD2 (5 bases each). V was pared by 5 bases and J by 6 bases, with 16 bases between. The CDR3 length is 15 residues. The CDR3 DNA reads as TGTGCCAGCAGTGACTCCCCCCAGGGAGCCGGGGAGCTGTTTTTT. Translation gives CASSDSPQGAGELFF.

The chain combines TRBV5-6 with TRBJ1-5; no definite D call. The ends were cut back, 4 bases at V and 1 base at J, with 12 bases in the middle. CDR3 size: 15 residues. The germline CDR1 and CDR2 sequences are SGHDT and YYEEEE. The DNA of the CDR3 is TGTGCCAGCAGCACTTATGATCGGAGCAATCAGCCCCAGCATTTT. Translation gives CASSTYDRSNQPQHF.

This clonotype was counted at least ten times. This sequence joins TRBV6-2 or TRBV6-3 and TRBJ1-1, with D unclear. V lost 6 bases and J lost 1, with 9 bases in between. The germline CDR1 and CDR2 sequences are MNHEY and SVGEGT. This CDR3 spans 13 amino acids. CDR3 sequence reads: CASRPHRNTEAFF. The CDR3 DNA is TGTGCCAGCAGACCCCACAGGAACACTGAAGCTTTCTTT.

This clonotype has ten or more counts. CDR3 amino acids: CASSITGDGNTIYF. In DNA form, the CDR3 reads TGTGCCAGCAGCATCACAGGGGATGGAAACACCATATATTTT. This chain links TRBV7-2 with TRBJ1-3; 7 positions match TRBD1. The CDR3 runs 14 residues. Germline loops: CDR1 SGHTA, CDR2 FQGNSA. The V and J ends lost 5 bases and 3 bases, in that order; junction bases with no gene match: 4.

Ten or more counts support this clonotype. The CDR3 DNA sequence: TGTGCCAGCAGCGCCCAAGGGGGCGCGAAAGCTTTCTTT. This gives the protein CASSAQGGAKAFF. This rearrangement joins TRBV7-9 to TRBJ1-1; 7 bases fit TRBD1. J gave up 9 bases and V 5 bases, and 9 bases lay outside the gene matches. Germline V CDR1 and CDR2: SEHNR, FQNEAQ (reference sequence). The length of the CDR3 is 13 residues.